The rows below give T cell receptor beta chains drawn from one sample of a study of regulatory T cells in long-lasting Graves disease. Each CDR3 protein gets one entry after TCRdb re-called the multiplex PCR reads with MiXCR. The sample consists of some 490,000 distinct CDR3 sequences, around 12% of them appearing once. The sample also formed part of further work on T cells in Graves' hyperthyroidism and ophthalmopathy.

Sequenced material: peripheral blood mononuclear cells (PBMCs), taken at new diagnosis, from a patient treated with antithyroid drugs. These receptors were obtained from a young woman with Graves disease. The CDR3 runs from the conserved cysteine through the conserved F or W. D genes are given only for firm matches. Part of the rows lack a size; the others show once, few, many or a class for expanded clones.

>TRBD1|few|TRBV6-6|TRBJ1-2
TGTGCCAGCAGTTACTCGATAACAGGGGGAAATGGCTACACCTTC
CASSYSITGGNGYTF
>-|many|TRBV7-9|TRBJ2-7
TGTGCCAGCAGCTTGGACACCTCCTACGAGCAGTACTTC
CASSLDTSYEQYF
>-|-|TRBV20-1|TRBJ2-1
TGCAGTGCTAGAGATCCGGCTAGCCGCAATGAGCAGTTCTTC
CSARDPASRNEQFF
>-|-|TRBV10-3|TRBJ2-7
TGTGCCATCAGTGAAGGAGAACCCTACGAGCAGTACTTC
CAISEGEPYEQYF
>TRBD2|many|TRBV5-1|TRBJ2-7
TGCGCCAGCAGCTTGATAGGACTAGCGGGAGGGCCTATCGAGCAGTACTTC
CASSLIGLAGGPIEQYF
>TRBD1|-|TRBV30|TRBJ1-1
TGTGCCTGGAGGAACCCGGGACAGGGAGTCCCTGAAGCTTTCTTT
CAWRNPGQGVPEAFF
>TRBD2|many|TRBV19|TRBJ2-1
TGTGCCAGTAGTCTGACTAGCGGGAGCAGCAATGAGCAGTTCTTC
CASSLTSGSSNEQFF
>-|-|TRBV6-5|TRBJ1-1
TGTGCCAGCAGTTACGTGACGGGATCCACTGAAGCTTTCTTT
CASSYVTGSTEAFF
>TRBD1|few|TRBV6-1|TRBJ1-6
TGTGCCAGCAGACGGGACAGGGCCGCCGGGGTTTCACCCCTCCACTTT
CASRRDRAAGVSPLHF
>TRBD2|many|TRBV5-1|TRBJ2-1
TGCGCCAGCAGTTTTAGCGGGACCTCCTACAATGAGCAGTTCTTC
CASSFSGTSYNEQFF
>TRBD2|few|TRBV5-1|TRBJ2-1
TGCGCCAGCAGCTGGAGCGGGAGGGGATACAATGAGCAGTTCTTC
CASSWSGRGYNEQFF
>-|many|TRBV30|TRBJ2-3
TGTGCCTGGAGCGGCCACATATCGACAGATACGCAGTATTTT
CAWSGHISTDTQYF
>TRBD2|many|TRBV2|TRBJ2-3
TGTGCCAGCAAGCTAGCGGGAGTTACAGATACGCAGTATTTT
CASKLAGVTDTQYF
>TRBD2|many|TRBV28|TRBJ2-1
TGTGCCAGCAGTCCTAGCGGTCGCTCCTACAATGAGCAGTTCTTC
CASSPSGRSYNEQFF
>-|many|TRBV12-3/TRBV12-4|TRBJ2-1
TGTGCCAGCAGTAGGAACAGAGTAATCTACAATGAGCAGTTCTTC
CASSRNRVIYNEQFF
>-|-|TRBV28|TRBJ2-7
TGTGCCAGCAGTCCCCTTATCCCCTACGAGCAGTACTTC
CASSPLIPYEQYF
>-|many|TRBV20-1|TRBJ1-1
TGCAGTGCTAGTTTACACTTGGCAGGCAGGTTGGACACTGAAGCTTTCTTT
CSASLHLAGRLDTEAFF
>-|few|TRBV19|TRBJ1-6
TGTGCCAGCCATAGTCAGACGACCTATAATTCACCCCTCCACTTT
CASHSQTTYNSPLHF
>-|many|TRBV28|TRBJ2-3
TGTGCCAGCAGTTTAGTAGAAAGGGGACCAGATACGCAGTATTTT
CASSLVERGPDTQYF
>TRBD1|many|TRBV10-3|TRBJ1-3
TGTGCCATCGGGACAGGCTCTGGAAACACCATATATTTT
CAIGTGSGNTIYF
>TRBD2|-|TRBV27|TRBJ2-3
TGTGCCAGCAGTTTATCCACGGACGGGAGGGGAACAGATACGCAGTATTTT
CASSLSTDGRGTDTQYF
>-|many|TRBV2|TRBJ2-1
TGTGCCAGCAGGGATGGACTGGAGCAGTTCTTC
CASRDGLEQFF
>-|many|TRBV9|TRBJ2-4
TGTGCCAGCAGCGTAGGAAGGGGCGAGGCCAAAAACATTCAGTACTTC
CASSVGRGEAKNIQYF